This TCR beta chain was documented in a study of cytomegalovirus exposure and HLA in healthy donors. A word on this clone: Its antigen is unidentified.

Nominally healthy donors provided the samples, though records likely missed some immune exposures. Use of 60 Vbeta and 13 Jbeta primers characterized the PCR. Generated by immunoSEQ multiplex PCR, the TCRdb table keeps only in-frame clones and is missing some. The sample holds more than 90,000 clones, around 86% seen once. Study-wide findings and caveats: Differences between HLA loci emerged in a later analysis of TCR association rates, with DRB1 most and HLA-C fewest.

Trimming took 6 bases from V and 0 from J; bases not matched to a gene: 7. Germline V gives CDR1 KGHSH, CDR2 LQKENI. The CDR3 has 15 amino acids. The receptor was derived from a woman in her 70s in good health and CMV-seropositive. This sequence joins TRBV18 and TRBJ1-1, with 7 bases identical to TRBD1. Sequenced sample: PBMCs. CDR3 sequence reads: CASSPGQNLNTEAFF. For the CDR3, the DNA is TGTGCCAGCTCCCCGGGACAGAATTTGAACACTGAAGCTTTCTTT. The full variable domain, with the rest looked up from reference TRBV18 and TRBJ1-1, is NAGVMQNPRHLVRRRGQEARLRCSPMKGHSHVYWYRQLPEEGLKFMVYLQKENIIDESGMPKERFSAEFPKEGPSILRIQQVVRGDSAAYFCASSPGQNLNTEAFFGQGTRLTVV.